This TCR beta chain was recovered during a study of OX40 agonist ivuxolimab in advanced cancers. Generated by immunoSEQ multiplex PCR, the TCRdb table keeps only in-frame clones and is missing some. Counted here are approximately 60,000 clones, about four fifths occurring once; the ten biggest clones make up more than 2%. The receptor was derived from an adult with an advanced solid tumor such as melanoma, head and neck, liver or kidney cancer. The sample here was CD4+ or CD8+ T cells sorted from blood, taken in a trial of the OX40 agonist ivuxolimab.

The CDR3 sequence: CASQPPSGHTEAFF. The DNA for the CDR3 is TGTGCCAGCCAACCGCCCTCGGGGCACACTGAAGCTTTCTTT. The chain recombines TRBV7-8 with TRBJ1-1; maybe TRBD1 (5 bases). V shed 8 bases and J shed 3 bases, with 16 bases lying between them. The CDR3 length is 14 residues. In germline, CDR1 is SGHVS, CDR2 FQNEAQ.